This T cell receptor beta chain stems from a study of blood T cell repertoires in COVID-19. In germline, CDR1 is SEHNR, CDR2 FQNEAQ (reference sequence). V gave up 4 bases and J gave up 6 bases, with 10 bases separating them. There are 13 residues in the CDR3. Libraries were prepared by immunoSEQ multiplex PCR; TCRdb keeps only in-frame clonotypes and omits some of them. The repertoire holds about 140,000 clones, with 80% to 90% as singletons. Sequenced sample: PBMCs or T cells enriched from blood (not recorded which). The sequence derives from a man aged 60-69 years who had recovered from COVID-19. The gene calls are TRBV7-9 and TRBJ1-5; TRBD1 might be the D (6 bases). CDR3 protein: CASSYRESQPQHF. In DNA form, the CDR3 reads TGTGCCAGCAGCTACAGGGAGAGTCAGCCCCAGCATTTT.